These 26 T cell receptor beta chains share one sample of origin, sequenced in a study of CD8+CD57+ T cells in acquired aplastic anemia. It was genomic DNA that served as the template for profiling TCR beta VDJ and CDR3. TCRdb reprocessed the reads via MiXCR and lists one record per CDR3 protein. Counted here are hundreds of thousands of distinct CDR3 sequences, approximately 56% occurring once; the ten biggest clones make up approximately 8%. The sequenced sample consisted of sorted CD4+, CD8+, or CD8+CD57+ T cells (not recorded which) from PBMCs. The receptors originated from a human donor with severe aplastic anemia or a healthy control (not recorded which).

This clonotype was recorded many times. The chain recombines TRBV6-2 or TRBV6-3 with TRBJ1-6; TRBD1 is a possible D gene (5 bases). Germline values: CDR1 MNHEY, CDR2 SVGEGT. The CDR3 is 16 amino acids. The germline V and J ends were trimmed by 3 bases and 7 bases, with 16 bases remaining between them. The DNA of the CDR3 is TGTGCCAGCAGTTATCGTCAAGGGACGGGGAATTCACCCCTCCACTTT. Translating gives CASSYRQGTGNSPLHF.

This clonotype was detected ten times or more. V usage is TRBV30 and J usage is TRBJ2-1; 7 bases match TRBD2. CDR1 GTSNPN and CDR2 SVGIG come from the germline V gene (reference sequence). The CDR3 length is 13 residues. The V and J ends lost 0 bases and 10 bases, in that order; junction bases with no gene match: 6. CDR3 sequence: CAWSVRGDGEQFF. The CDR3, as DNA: TGTGCCTGGAGTGTACGGGGGGATGGCGAGCAGTTCTTC.

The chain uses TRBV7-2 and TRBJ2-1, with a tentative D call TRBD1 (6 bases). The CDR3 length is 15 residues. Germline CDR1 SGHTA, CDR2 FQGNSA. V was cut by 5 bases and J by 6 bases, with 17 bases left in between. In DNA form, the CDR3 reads TGTGCCAGCAGCACCCCAGGGGCCGCAACCAATGAGCAGTTCTTC. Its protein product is CASSTPGAATNEQFF. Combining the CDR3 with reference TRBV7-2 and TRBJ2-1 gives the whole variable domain GAGVSQSPSNKVTEKGKDVELRCDPISGHTALYWYRQSLGQGLEFLIYFQGNSAPDKSGLPSDRFSAERTGGSVSTLTIQRTQQEDSAVYLCASSTPGAATNEQFFGPGTRLTVL.

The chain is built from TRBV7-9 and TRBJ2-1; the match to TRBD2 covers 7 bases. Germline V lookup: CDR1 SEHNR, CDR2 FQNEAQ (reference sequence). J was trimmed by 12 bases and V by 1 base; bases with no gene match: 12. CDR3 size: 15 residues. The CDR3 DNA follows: TGTGCCAGCAGCTTAGGACGGAGGGCGGGGGATGGGCAGTTCTTC. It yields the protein CASSLGRRAGDGQFF.

The CDR3: CASSINRIHQPQHF. The CDR3 DNA reads as TGTGCCAGTAGTATAAACAGAATACATCAGCCCCAGCATTTT. The chain employs TRBV19 and TRBJ1-5; D gene unclear. Germline CDR1 is LNHDA and CDR2 is SQIVND (reference sequence). CDR3 length: 14 residues. Trimming left V 2 bases short and J 5 bases short, with 10 bases between.

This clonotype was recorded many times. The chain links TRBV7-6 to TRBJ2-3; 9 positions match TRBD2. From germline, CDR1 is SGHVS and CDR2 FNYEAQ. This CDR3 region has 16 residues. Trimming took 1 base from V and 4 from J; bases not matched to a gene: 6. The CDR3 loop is CASSLGRGGAADTQYF. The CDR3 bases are TGTGCCAGCAGCTTAGGGCGCGGGGGGGCTGCAGATACGCAGTATTTT.

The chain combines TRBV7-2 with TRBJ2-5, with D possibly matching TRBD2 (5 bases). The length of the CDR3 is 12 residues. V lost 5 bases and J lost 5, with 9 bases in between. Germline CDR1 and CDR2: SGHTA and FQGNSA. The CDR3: CASSRSGETQYF. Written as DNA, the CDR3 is TGTGCCAGCAGCCGATCGGGGGAGACCCAGTACTTC. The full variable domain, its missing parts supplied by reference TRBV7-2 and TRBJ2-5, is GAGVSQSPSNKVTEKGKDVELRCDPISGHTALYWYRQSLGQGLEFLIYFQGNSAPDKSGLPSDRFSAERTGGSVSTLTIQRTQQEDSAVYLCASSRSGETQYFGPGTRLLVL.

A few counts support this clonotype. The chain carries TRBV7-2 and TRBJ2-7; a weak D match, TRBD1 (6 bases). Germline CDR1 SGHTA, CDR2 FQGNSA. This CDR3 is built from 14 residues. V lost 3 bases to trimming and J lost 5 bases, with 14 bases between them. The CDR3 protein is CASSLPQGTDEQYF. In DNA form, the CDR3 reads TGTGCCAGCAGCTTGCCCCAGGGGACGGACGAGCAGTACTTC.

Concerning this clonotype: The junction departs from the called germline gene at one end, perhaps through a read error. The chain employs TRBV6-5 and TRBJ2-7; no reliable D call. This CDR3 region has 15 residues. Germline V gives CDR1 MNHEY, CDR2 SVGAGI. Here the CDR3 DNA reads TGTGCCAGCAGTTACTTCCCGGGCACAACCTACGGGCAGTACTTC. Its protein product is CASSYFPGTTYGQYF.

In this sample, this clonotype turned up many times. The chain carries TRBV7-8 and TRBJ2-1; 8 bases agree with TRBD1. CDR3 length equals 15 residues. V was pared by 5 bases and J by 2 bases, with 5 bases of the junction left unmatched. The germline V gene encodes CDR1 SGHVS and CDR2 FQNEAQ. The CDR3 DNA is TGTGCCAGCAGCCGTACAGGGGGACCCTACAATGAGCAGTTCTTC. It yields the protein CASSRTGGPYNEQFF.

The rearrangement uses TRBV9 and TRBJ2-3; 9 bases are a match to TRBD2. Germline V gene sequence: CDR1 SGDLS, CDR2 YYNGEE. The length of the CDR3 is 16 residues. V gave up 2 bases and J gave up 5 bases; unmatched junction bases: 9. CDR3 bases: TGTGCCAGCAGCGTGGCAGGCGGGGGGGCGGTAGATACGCAGTATTTT. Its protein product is CASSVAGGGAVDTQYF.

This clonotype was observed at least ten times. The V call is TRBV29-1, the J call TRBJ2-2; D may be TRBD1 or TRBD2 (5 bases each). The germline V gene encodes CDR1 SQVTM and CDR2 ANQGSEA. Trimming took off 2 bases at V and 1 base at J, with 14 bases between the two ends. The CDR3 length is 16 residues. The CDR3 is CSVEIPGRMNTGELFF. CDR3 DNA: TGCAGCGTTGAAATCCCGGGACGGATGAACACCGGGGAGCTGTTTTTT.

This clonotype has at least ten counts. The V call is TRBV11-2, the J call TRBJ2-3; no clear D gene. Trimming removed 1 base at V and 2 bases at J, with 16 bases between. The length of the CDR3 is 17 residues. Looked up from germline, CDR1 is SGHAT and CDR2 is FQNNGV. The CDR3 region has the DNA TGTGCCAGCAGCTTAGGGCGGTCCACGGGCTCCACAGATACGCAGTATTTT. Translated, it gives CASSLGRSTGSTDTQYF.

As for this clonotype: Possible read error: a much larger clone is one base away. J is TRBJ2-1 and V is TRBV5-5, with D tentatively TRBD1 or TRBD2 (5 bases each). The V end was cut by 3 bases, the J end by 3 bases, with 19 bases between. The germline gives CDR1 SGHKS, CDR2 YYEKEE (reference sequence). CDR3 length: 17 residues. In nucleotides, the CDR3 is TGTGCCAGCAGCTCGGGGCCCCCGCGACAGCGCTACAATGAGCAGTTCTTC. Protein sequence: CASSSGPPRQRYNEQFF.

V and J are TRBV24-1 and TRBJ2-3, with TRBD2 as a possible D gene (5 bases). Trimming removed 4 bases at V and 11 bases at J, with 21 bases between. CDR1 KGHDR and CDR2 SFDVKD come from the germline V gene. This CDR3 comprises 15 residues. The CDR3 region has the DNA TGTGCCACCAGTGACTCAATCCACCCTAGCCGCATGCAGTATTTT. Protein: CATSDSIHPSRMQYF.

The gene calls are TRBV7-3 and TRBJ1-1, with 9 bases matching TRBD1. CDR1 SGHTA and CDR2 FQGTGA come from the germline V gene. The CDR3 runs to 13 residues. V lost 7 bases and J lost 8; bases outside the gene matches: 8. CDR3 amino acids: CASNWGQGSEAFF. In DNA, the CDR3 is TGTGCCAGCAACTGGGGACAGGGTTCCGAAGCTTTCTTT.

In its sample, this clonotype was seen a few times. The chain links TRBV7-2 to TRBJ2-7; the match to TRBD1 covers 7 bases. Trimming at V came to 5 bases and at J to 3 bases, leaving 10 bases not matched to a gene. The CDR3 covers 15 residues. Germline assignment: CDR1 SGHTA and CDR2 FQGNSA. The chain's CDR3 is CASSPGQEEYYEQYF. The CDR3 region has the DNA TGTGCCAGCAGCCCTGGACAGGAGGAGTACTACGAGCAGTACTTC.

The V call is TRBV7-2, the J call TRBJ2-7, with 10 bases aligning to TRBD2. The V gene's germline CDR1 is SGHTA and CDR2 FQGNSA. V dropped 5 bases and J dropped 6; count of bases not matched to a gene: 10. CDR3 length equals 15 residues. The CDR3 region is CASSITSGKVSEQYF. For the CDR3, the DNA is TGTGCCAGCAGCATAACTAGCGGGAAAGTCTCCGAGCAGTACTTC.

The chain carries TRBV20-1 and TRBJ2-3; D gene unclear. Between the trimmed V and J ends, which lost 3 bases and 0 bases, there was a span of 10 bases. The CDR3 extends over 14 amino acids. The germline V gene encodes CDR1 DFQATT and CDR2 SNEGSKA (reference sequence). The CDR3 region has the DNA TGCAGTGCTAGCGAGTCAGGTAGCACAGATACGCAGTATTTT. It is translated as CSASESGSTDTQYF.

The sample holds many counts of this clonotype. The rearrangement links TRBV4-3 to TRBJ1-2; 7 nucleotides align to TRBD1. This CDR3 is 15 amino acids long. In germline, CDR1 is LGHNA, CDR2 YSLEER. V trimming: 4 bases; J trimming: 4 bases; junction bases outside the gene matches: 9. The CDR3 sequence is CASSLRTGGTYGYTF. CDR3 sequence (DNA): TGCGCCAGCAGCCTTAGGACAGGCGGGACCTATGGCTACACCTTC.

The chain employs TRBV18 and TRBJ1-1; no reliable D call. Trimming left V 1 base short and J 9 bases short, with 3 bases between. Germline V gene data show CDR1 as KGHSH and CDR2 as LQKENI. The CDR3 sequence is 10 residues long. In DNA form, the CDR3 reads TGTGCCAGCTCACCACGCCAAGCTTTCTTT. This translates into CASSPRQAFF.

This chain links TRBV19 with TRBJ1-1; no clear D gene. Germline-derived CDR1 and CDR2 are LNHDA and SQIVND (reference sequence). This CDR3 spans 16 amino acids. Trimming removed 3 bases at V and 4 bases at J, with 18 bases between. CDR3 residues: CASSITGESPSTEAFF. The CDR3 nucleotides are TGTGCCAGTAGTATTACGGGAGAGTCTCCGAGCACTGAAGCTTTCTTT.

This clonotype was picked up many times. The CDR3, as DNA: TGTGCCAGCAGCTTCCACGGACCTGGGGCCAACGTCCTGACTTTC. Protein: CASSFHGPGANVLTF. The chain recombines TRBV7-3 with TRBJ2-6, with D uncertain. Trimming took 3 bases from V and 2 from J, leaving 8 bases between them. Germline loops: CDR1 SGHTA, CDR2 FQGTGA. CDR3 length: 15 residues.

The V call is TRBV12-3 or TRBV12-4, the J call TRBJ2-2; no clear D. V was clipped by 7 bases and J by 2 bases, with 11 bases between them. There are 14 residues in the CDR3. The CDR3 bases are TGTGCCAGCACAATGTGGGGAAACACCGGGGAGCTGTTTTTT. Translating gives CASTMWGNTGELFF.

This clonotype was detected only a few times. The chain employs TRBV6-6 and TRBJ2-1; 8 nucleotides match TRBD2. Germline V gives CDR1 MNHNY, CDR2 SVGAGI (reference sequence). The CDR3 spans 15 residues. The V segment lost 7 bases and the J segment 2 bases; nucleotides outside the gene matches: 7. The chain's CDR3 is CASTPIGGAYNEQFF. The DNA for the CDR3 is TGTGCCAGCACCCCCATCGGGGGGGCCTACAATGAGCAGTTCTTC.

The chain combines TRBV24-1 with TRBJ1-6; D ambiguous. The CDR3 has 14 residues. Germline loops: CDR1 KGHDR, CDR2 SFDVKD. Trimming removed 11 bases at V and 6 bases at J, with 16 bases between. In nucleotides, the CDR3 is TGTGCCAGTAGTGATTTGCAAGCTAATTCACCCCTCCACTTT. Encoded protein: CASSDLQANSPLHF.